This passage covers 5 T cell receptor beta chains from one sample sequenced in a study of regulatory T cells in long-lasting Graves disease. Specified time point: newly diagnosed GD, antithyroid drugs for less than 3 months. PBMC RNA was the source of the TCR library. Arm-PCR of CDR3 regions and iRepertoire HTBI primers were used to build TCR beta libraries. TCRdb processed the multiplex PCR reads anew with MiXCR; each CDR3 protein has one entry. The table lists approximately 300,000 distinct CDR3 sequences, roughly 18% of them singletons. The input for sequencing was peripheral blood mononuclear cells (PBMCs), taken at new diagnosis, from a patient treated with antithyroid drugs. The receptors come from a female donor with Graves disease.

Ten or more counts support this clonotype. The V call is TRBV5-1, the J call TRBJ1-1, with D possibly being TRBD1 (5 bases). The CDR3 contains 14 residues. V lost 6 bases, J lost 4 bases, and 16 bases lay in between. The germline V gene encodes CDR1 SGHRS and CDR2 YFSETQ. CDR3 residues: CASTTAGGLTEAFF. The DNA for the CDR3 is TGCGCCAGCACGACGGCGGGGGGTCTCACTGAAGCTTTCTTT.

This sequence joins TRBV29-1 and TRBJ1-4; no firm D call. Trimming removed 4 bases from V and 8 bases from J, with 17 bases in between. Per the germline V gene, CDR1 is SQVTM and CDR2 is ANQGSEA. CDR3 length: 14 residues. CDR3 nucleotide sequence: TGCAGCGTTGGGGAGGCCGAAAGTGGAGAAAAACTGTTTTTT. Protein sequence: CSVGEAESGEKLFF.

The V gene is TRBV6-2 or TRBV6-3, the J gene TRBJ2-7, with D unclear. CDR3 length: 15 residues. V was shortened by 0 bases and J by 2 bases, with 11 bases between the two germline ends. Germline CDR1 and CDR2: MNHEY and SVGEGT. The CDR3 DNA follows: TGTGCCAGCAGTTACTCTCGGTACGGTACCTACGAGCAGTACTTC. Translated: CASSYSRYGTYEQYF.

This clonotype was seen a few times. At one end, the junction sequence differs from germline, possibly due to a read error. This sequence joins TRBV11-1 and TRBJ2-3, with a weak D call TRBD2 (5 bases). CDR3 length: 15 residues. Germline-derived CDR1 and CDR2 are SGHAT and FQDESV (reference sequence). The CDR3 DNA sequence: TGTGCCAGCAGCCCCAGAGTGGGGAGCATAGATACGCAGTATTTT. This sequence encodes CASSPRVGSIDTQYF.

The CDR3, as DNA: TGTGCCAGCAGCCAAGATCAGGGGGACCCCTACGAGCAGTACTTC. Protein product: CASSQDQGDPYEQYF. V and J are TRBV3-1 and TRBJ2-7, with TRBD1 matching over 7 bases. The CDR3 runs to 15 residues. Germline CDR1 LGHDT, CDR2 YNNKEL (reference sequence). The trim removed 0 bases at V and 2 bases at J, leaving 4 bases unmatched.